This T cell receptor beta chain was identified during a study of T cell responses to AZD1222 COVID-19 vaccine. Germline V CDR1 and CDR2: SGDLS, YYNGEE. The CDR3 is 15 amino acids. Between the trimmed V and J ends, which lost 0 bases and 7 bases, there was a span of 14 bases. Using immunoSEQ multiplex PCR, the repertoire was profiled, and TCRdb retains in-frame clones only, with some absent. The table has 75,000 to 95,000 clones, around nine tenths seen once. The specimen comprised peripheral blood, sampled on day 0 of AZD1222 vaccination. V and J are TRBV9 and TRBJ2-1, with D unclear. The clonotype comes from an adult in good health. CDR3 protein: CASSVEMGYGNEQFF. The CDR3 DNA sequence: TGTGCCAGCAGCGTAGAAATGGGATATGGGAATGAGCAGTTCTTC.